Shown below are 29 T cell receptor beta chains from a single sample sequenced in a study of blood T cell repertoires in COVID-19. This table comes from immunoSEQ multiplex PCR, and its TCRdb copy is limited to in-frame clones, with some not included. The data hold 140,000 to 150,000 clones, with roughly 89% observed a single time. Sequencing was carried out using peripheral blood. Receptors were obtained from a man in his sixties with active or convalescent COVID-19.

The chain joins TRBV19 to TRBJ2-3, with D possibly matching TRBD2 (6 bases). V was pared by 6 bases and J by 4 bases, with 14 bases between. Germline lookup yields CDR1 LNHDA and CDR2 SQIVND (reference sequence). The length of the CDR3 is 14 residues. The CDR3 is CASRGGARADTQYF. CDR3 sequence (DNA): TGTGCCAGTAGAGGAGGGGCTAGGGCAGATACGCAGTATTTT.

The V call is TRBV4-3, the J call TRBJ2-1; possible D gene TRBD2, 6 bases. The CDR3 sequence is 17 residues long. CDR1 is LGHNA and CDR2 is YSLEER in the germline V gene. V was clipped by 1 base and J by 7 bases, with 20 bases between them. CDR3 sequence reads: CASSQGPASGSGNEQFF. CDR3 coding DNA: TGCGCCAGCAGCCAAGGTCCCGCCTCCGGGAGTGGGAATGAGCAGTTCTTC.

This chain joins TRBV5-1 and TRBJ1-1; D gene uncertain. The V and J ends lost 7 bases and 3 bases respectively, with 16 bases between them. The CDR3 has 14 amino acids. The V gene's germline CDR1 is SGHRS and CDR2 YFSETQ. The DNA for the CDR3 is TGCGCCAGCGCCGAAGGCCCCGAGGACACTGAAGCTTTCTTT. Encoded protein: CASAEGPEDTEAFF.

This clone was picked up a small number of times. The CDR3, as DNA: TGTGCCAGCAGCCAAATGGAGAGGGCCGCTTTCTTT. Its protein product is CASSQMERAAFF. The rearrangement uses TRBV3-1 (or the pseudogene TRBV3-2) and TRBJ1-1; no reliable D call. The CDR3 is 12 residues long. Germline assignment: CDR1 LGHDT and CDR2 YNNKEL (reference sequence). V was shortened by 2 bases and J by 11 bases, with 12 bases between the two germline ends.

The V gene is TRBV20-1, the J gene TRBJ2-4; maybe TRBD1 (5 bases). The germline V gene encodes CDR1 DFQATT and CDR2 SNEGSKA (reference sequence). CDR3 length: 12 amino acids. With 3 bases removed from V and 7 bases from J, the gap between germline ends came to 10 bases. The CDR3 here is CSASGRVNIQYF. DNA of the CDR3: TGCAGTGCTAGTGGCAGGGTTAACATTCAGTACTTC.

This clone was seen only once. This chain links TRBV2 with TRBJ2-2, with 13 bases lining up with TRBD2. The length of the CDR3 is 15 residues. The junction had 2 bases not matched to a gene; V was cut back by 6 bases and J by 4 bases. Germline CDR1 SNHLY, CDR2 FYNNEI. CDR3 sequence (DNA): TGTGCCAGCAGCGGACTAGCGGGGGCCACCGGGGAGCTGTTTTTT. Encoded protein: CASSGLAGATGELFF.

This clone was observed a single time. The V and J genes are TRBV7-3 and TRBJ2-3; 8 positions match TRBD2. V dropped 5 bases and J dropped 1; count of bases not matched to a gene: 5. This CDR3 spans 15 amino acids. Per germline, CDR1 SGHTA and CDR2 FQGTGA. The CDR3 reads CASSRLAMGTDTQYF. The DNA of the CDR3 is TGTGCCAGCAGCCGACTAGCGATGGGCACAGATACGCAGTATTTT. Filled out from reference TRBV7-3 and TRBJ2-3, the complete variable domain reads GAGVSQTPSNKVTEKGKYVELRCDPISGHTALYWYRQSLGQGPEFLIYFQGTGAADDSGLPNDRFFAVRPEGSVSTLKIQRTERGDSAVYLCASSRLAMGTDTQYFGPGTRLTVL.

The chain links TRBV5-4 to TRBJ1-2, with 8 bases that match TRBD1. CDR1 and CDR2 (germline): SGHNT, YYREEE (reference sequence). V shed 4 bases, J shed 4 bases, and the junction held 9 bases outside the gene matches. This CDR3 contains 15 residues. As DNA, the CDR3 is TGTGCCAGCAGCAGGGGCAGGGGGCATCCCTATGGCTACACCTTC. It is translated as CASSRGRGHPYGYTF.

This chain uses TRBV28 with TRBJ2-5; 8 nucleotides align to TRBD2. This CDR3 contains 15 residues. Per the germline V gene, CDR1 is MDHEN and CDR2 is SYDVKM. The trim removed 5 bases at V and 7 bases at J, leaving 12 bases unmatched. CDR3 in amino acids: CASSNLAGHPRTQYF. The CDR3 DNA sequence: TGTGCCAGCAGTAACTTAGCGGGGCACCCCCGGACCCAGTACTTC.

This clone was seen a single time. The chain employs TRBV5-4 and TRBJ2-7, with 11 positions matching TRBD1. V trimming: 3 bases; J trimming: 4 bases; junction bases outside the gene matches: 6. Germline V gives CDR1 SGHNT, CDR2 YYREEE (reference sequence). The CDR3 has 15 amino acids. The CDR3 bases are TGTGCCAGCAGCTCACCCGGGACAGGGGGATACGAGCAGTACTTC. It translates to CASSSPGTGGYEQYF.

V gene TRBV2 combines with J gene TRBJ1-4; TRBD1 is a possible D gene (5 bases). The CDR3 length is 14 residues. Deletions cut 6 bases from V and 7 bases from J, with 15 bases between. Germline V CDR1 and CDR2: SNHLY, FYNNEI. CDR3 bases: TGTGCCAGCAGAGTGACAGCGGGAAGTGAAAAACTGTTTTTT. Translation: CASRVTAGSEKLFF.

The chain combines TRBV7-9 with TRBJ2-3, with TRBD2 matching 12 bases. This CDR3 comprises 17 residues. Per the germline V gene, CDR1 is SEHNR and CDR2 is FQNEAQ (reference sequence). V lost 2 bases to trimming and J lost 11 bases; unmatched junction nucleotides: 14. The CDR3, as DNA: TGTGCCAGCAGCTTACGAGGGACTAGCGGGTCAGGCGGGAGGCAGTATTTT. It is translated as CASSLRGTSGSGGRQYF.

In its sample, this clone was seen once. V and J are TRBV3-1 (or the pseudogene TRBV3-2) and TRBJ1-1, with 8 bases identical to TRBD1. Germline V lookup: CDR1 LGHDT, CDR2 YNNKEL (reference sequence). V shed 10 bases and J 4 bases; nucleotides not matched to a gene: 11. The CDR3 sequence is 14 residues long. The CDR3 nucleotides read TGTGCCACCACCGGGACAGGAGGTGGCACTGAAGCTTTCTTT. Its translation is CATTGTGGGTEAFF.

Note on this clone: One end of the junction fails to match germline, which may point to a read error. The chain has TRBV13 and TRBJ1-1, with 8 bases identical to TRBD1. This CDR3 comprises 12 residues. Germline V gene data show CDR1 as PRHDT and CDR2 as FYEKMQ (reference sequence). In nucleotides, the CDR3 is TGTGCCAGCAGCTTAGGGGGCAGGGGGCATCACTTT. Translating it yields CASSLGGRGHHF.

This clone was seen only once. CDR3 nucleotide sequence: TGTGCCAGCAGTTTTGGGCCAGGGGGCACGTACGAGCAGTACTTC. This codes for CASSFGPGGTYEQYF. The gene calls are TRBV27 and TRBJ2-7; 8 positions match TRBD1. The CDR3 spans 15 residues. The V segment lost 3 bases and the J segment 4 bases; nucleotides outside the gene matches: 8. The germline V gene encodes CDR1 MNHEY and CDR2 SMNVEV (reference sequence).

The chain carries TRBV11-2 and TRBJ2-5, with 8 bases lining up with TRBD1. This CDR3 has 14 residues. Germline V gives CDR1 SGHAT, CDR2 FQNNGV. V shed 4 bases and J 3 bases; nucleotides not matched to a gene: 4. CDR3 in amino acids: CASSSGTGEETQYF. CDR3 bases: TGTGCCAGCAGCTCCGGGACAGGAGAAGAGACCCAGTACTTC. Full variable domain (outside the CDR3, taken from reference TRBV11-2 and TRBJ2-5): EAGVAQSPRYKIIEKRQSVAFWCNPISGHATLYWYQQILGQGPKLLIQFQNNGVVDDSQLPKDRFSAERLKGVDSTLKIQPAKLEDSAVYLCASSSGTGEETQYFGPGTRLLVL.

This sequence joins TRBV10-3 and TRBJ2-7; TRBD1 aligns across 8 bases. V dropped 4 bases and J dropped 2; count of bases not matched to a gene: 7. Looked up from germline, CDR1 is ENHRY and CDR2 is SYGVKD. There are 15 residues in the CDR3. CDR3 residues: CAISATLQGAYEQYF. CDR3 coding DNA: TGTGCCATCAGTGCCACCTTACAGGGGGCCTACGAGCAGTACTTC.

This clone was seen a single time. This chain uses TRBV5-4 with TRBJ2-2; 11 bases align to TRBD1. V lost 3 bases, J lost 3 bases, and 4 bases stayed unmatched. Germline V lookup: CDR1 SGHNT, CDR2 YYREEE (reference sequence). The CDR3 is 16 amino acids. The CDR3 DNA follows: TGTGCCAGCAGCTCGGACAGGGGGCAGGACACCGGGGAGCTGTTTTTT. Translated, it gives CASSSDRGQDTGELFF.

This chain links TRBV18 with TRBJ1-5; unclear D gene. This CDR3 has 13 amino acids. Germline CDR1 KGHSH, CDR2 LQKENI. The V and J ends lost 2 bases and 7 bases respectively, with 9 bases between them. As DNA, the CDR3 is TGTGCCAGCTCACCAGGCGTAGCCCAGCCCCAGCATTTT. It encodes CASSPGVAQPQHF.

The chain recombines TRBV2 with TRBJ1-2; a possible D gene is TRBD1 (6 bases). The CDR3 has 12 residues. V was trimmed by 6 bases and J by 4 bases, leaving 9 bases between them. CDR1 and CDR2 (germline): SNHLY, FYNNEI. The CDR3 sequence is CASRGQSYGYTF. The CDR3 nucleotides are TGTGCCAGCAGGGGACAAAGCTATGGCTACACCTTC.

J is TRBJ2-5 and V is TRBV18; the D gene is possibly TRBD1 (6 bases). CDR3 size: 14 residues. The germline V and J ends were trimmed by 2 bases and 3 bases, with 10 bases remaining between them. Germline CDR1 and CDR2: KGHSH and LQKENI. CDR3 sequence: CASSPDRRKETQYF. DNA of the CDR3: TGTGCCAGCTCACCAGACAGGAGGAAAGAGACCCAGTACTTC.

The gene calls are TRBV12-3 or TRBV12-4 and TRBJ1-5; D unresolved. Trimming left V 6 bases short and J 7 bases short, with 13 bases between. This CDR3 comprises 13 residues. CDR3 loop: CASRLKSGQPQHF. In nucleotides, the CDR3 is TGTGCCAGCAGGCTCAAGTCGGGGCAGCCCCAGCATTTT.

This clone was detected only once. This rearrangement joins TRBV10-3 to TRBJ2-2; TRBD1 matches at 7 bases. Germline trimming cut 10 bases from V and 1 base from J; bases unmatched to any gene: 9. This CDR3 contains 15 residues. From germline, CDR1 is ENHRY and CDR2 SYGVKD. CDR3 DNA: TGTGCCACCTACCCGACAGGGAGGAACACCGGGGAGCTGTTTTTT. Protein: CATYPTGRNTGELFF.

The CDR3 loop reads CASSPDGAGETQYF. Written as DNA, the CDR3 is TGTGCCAGCAGCCCCGACGGCGCAGGGGAGACCCAGTACTTC. The J gene is TRBJ2-5, the V gene TRBV11-3, with a possible D match to TRBD1 (5 bases). Germline V gene lookup returns CDR1 SGHNT and CDR2 YENEEA. V shed 5 bases and J shed 5 bases, with 15 bases lying between them. This CDR3 is built from 14 residues.

The chain recombines TRBV7-2 with TRBJ2-6; D is possibly TRBD2 (5 bases). The CDR3 runs to 18 residues. V lost 1 base to trimming and J lost 1 base, with 14 bases between them. Per germline, CDR1 SGHTA and CDR2 FQGNSA. The CDR3 DNA is TGTGCCAGCAGCTTAGGCGCCAGGAGACTATCTGGGGCCAACGTCCTGACTTTC. As protein: CASSLGARRLSGANVLTF.

The chain recombines TRBV5-4 with TRBJ2-3, with TRBD1 matching 10 bases. The CDR3 sequence is 15 residues long. Germline values: CDR1 SGHNT, CDR2 YYREEE (reference sequence). V lost 3 bases to trimming and J lost 2 bases; unmatched junction nucleotides: 3. This CDR3 is CASSSGQGFTDTQYF. The CDR3 coding sequence is TGTGCCAGCAGCTCGGGACAGGGGTTCACAGATACGCAGTATTTT. Full variable domain (outside the CDR3, taken from reference TRBV5-4 and TRBJ2-3): ETGVTQSPTHLIKTRGQQVTLRCSSQSGHNTVSWYQQALGQGPQFIFQYYREEENGRGNFPPRFSGLQFPNYSSELNVNALELDDSALYLCASSSGQGFTDTQYFGPGTRLTVL.

The chain links TRBV5-4 to TRBJ1-1; 9 positions agree with TRBD1. The CDR3 length is 15 residues. J gave up 3 bases and V 3 bases, and 6 bases lay outside the gene matches. Germline CDR1 reads SGHNT; CDR2 reads YYREEE (reference sequence). The CDR3 nucleotides read TGTGCCAGCAGCTCCCTGACAGGGGGGCACACTGAAGCTTTCTTT. Its translation: CASSSLTGGHTEAFF.

This chain links TRBV2 with TRBJ2-5; D possibly corresponds to TRBD1 (5 bases). Germline V lookup: CDR1 SNHLY, CDR2 FYNNEI. This CDR3 contains 15 residues. Deletions cut 5 bases from V and 0 bases from J, with 13 bases between. Here the CDR3 reads CASSLQGLYQETQYF. The CDR3 nucleotides read TGTGCCAGCAGTCTTCAGGGCTTGTACCAAGAGACCCAGTACTTC.

The chain uses TRBV7-9 and TRBJ2-3, with TRBD2 as a possible D gene (5 bases). This CDR3 is 16 amino acids long. V lost 1 base, J lost 1 base, and 12 bases lay in between. CDR1 and CDR2 from the germline V gene are SEHNR and FQNEAQ (reference sequence). Written as DNA, the CDR3 is TGTGCCAGCAGCTTAGACCCGGGGAAGGGCACAGATACGCAGTATTTT. Amino acids: CASSLDPGKGTDTQYF.